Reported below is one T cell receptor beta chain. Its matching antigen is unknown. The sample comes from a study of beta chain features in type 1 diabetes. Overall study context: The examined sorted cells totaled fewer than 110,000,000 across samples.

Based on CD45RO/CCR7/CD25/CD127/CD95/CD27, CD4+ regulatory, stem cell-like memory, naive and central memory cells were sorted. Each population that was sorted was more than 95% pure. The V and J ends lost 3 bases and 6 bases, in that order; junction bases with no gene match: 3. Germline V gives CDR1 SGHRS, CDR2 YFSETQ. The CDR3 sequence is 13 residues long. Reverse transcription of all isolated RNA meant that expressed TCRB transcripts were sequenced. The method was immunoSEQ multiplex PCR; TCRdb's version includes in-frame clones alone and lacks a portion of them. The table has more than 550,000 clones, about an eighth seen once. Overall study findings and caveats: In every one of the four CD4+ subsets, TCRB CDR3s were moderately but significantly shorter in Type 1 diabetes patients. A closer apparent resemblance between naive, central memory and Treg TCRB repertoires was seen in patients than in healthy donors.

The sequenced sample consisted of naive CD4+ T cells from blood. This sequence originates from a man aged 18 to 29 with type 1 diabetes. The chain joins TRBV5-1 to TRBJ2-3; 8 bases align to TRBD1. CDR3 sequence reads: CASSYRQGDTQYF. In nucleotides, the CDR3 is TGCGCCAGCAGCTACCGACAGGGGGATACGCAGTATTTT.